This T cell receptor beta chain was observed in a study of T cells after posttransplantation cyclophosphamide. Study results and limitations: Later post-transplant blood repertoires were often dominated by donor CD8+ memory clones.

This CDR3 spans 16 amino acids. Germline lookup yields CDR1 SGHRS and CDR2 YFSETQ. Concerning this clone: Its target is not known. Its ends do not fully match the called genes, so a read error is possible.

TCRdb's copy holds only in-frame clones and misses some; the assay was immunoSEQ multiplex PCR. The table records 15,000 to 20,000 clones, about four fifths of them present only once. Control samples came 1 year after myeloablative marrow transplants with methotrexate plus calcineurin inhibitor. This receptor was obtained from a male patient aged 25-45 years who received an allogeneic stem cell transplant from an unrelated donor, was CMV-positive, and had acute and chronic GVHD. Among the T cells, some may be from the graft donor. This chain links TRBV5-1 with TRBJ2-7, with 10 bases fitting TRBD1. Source: PBMCs, taken 430 to 450 days after allogeneic stem cell transplant with calcineurin inhibitor and methotrexate. CDR3 sequence reads: CASSYGTGVFSCEQYF. The DNA for the CDR3 is TGCGCCAGCAGCTACGGGACAGGGGTCTTCTCCTGCGAGCAGTACTTC.